The clone carrying this T cell receptor (beta chain) was seen only a few times. The antigen is undetermined. The sample originates from a study of T cell responses to AZD1222 COVID-19 vaccine. Whole-study findings and limits: Donors skewed white British and female; clonal diversity was possibly underestimated.

The CDR3 totals 13 residues. Germline CDR1 reads GTSNPN; CDR2 reads SVGIG (reference sequence). Trimming removed 8 bases from V and 0 bases from J, with 8 bases in between. TCRdb's table, derived via immunoSEQ multiplex PCR, lists solely in-frame clones and lacks some. The sample includes 150,000 to 200,000 clones, 88% seen only once; the top ten take roughly 27%. The sequencing here drew on peripheral blood, taken 28 days after the second AZD1222 dose. The TCR was taken from an adult who received the AZD1222 COVID-19 vaccine. The rearrangement uses TRBV30 and TRBJ1-6; D not resolved. In nucleotides, the CDR3 is TGTGCCGGAAGGGACTCCTATAATTCACCCCTCCACTTT. Protein product: CAGRDSYNSPLHF.